This T cell receptor (beta chain) originates from a study of OX40 agonist ivuxolimab in advanced cancers. Overall study: An agonistic anti-OX40 (CD134) antibody, ivuxolimab, was used to treat the patients.

Clones were read by immunoSEQ multiplex PCR, and TCRdb kept only the in-frame ones, dropping some. The table lists about 75,000 clones, 86% of them singletons. J gave up 4 bases and V 4 bases, and 8 bases lay outside the gene matches. Germline V CDR1 and CDR2: SGHNT, YYREEE (reference sequence). This CDR3 spans 15 amino acids. The table lists this clone with a count of one. The target antigen is unknown. Systemic immunosuppression or a history of autoimmune disease excluded patients. Study-wide points: The study found that CD8+ T cells averaged more expanded clones than CD4+.

The sequencing here drew on CD4+ or CD8+ T cells sorted from blood, taken in a trial of the OX40 agonist ivuxolimab. This receptor was obtained from an adult with an advanced solid tumor such as melanoma, head and neck, liver or kidney cancer. This sequence joins TRBV5-4 and TRBJ2-4; TRBD2 matches 7 bases. CDR3 amino acids: CASSDPGLLKNIQYF. The CDR3, as DNA: TGTGCCAGCAGCGACCCGGGACTACTGAAAAACATTCAGTACTTC.